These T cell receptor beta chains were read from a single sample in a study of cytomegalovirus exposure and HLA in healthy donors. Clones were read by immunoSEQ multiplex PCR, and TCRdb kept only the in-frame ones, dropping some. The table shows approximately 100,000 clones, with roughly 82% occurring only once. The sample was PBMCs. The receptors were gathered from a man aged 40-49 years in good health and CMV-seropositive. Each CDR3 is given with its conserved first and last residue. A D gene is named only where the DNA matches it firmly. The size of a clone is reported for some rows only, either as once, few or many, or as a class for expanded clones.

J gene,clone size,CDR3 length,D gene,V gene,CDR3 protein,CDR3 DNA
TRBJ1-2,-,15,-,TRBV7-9,CASSLATTAHYGYTF,TGTGCCAGCAGCTTAGCCACGACAGCACACTATGGCTACACCTTC
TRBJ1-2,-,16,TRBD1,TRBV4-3,CASSQQGQGSHYGYTF,TGCGCCAGCAGCCAGCAGGGACAGGGGTCGCACTATGGCTACACCTTC
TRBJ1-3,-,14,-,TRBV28,CASSAGGAGNTIYF,TGTGCCAGCAGTGCGGGAGGTGCTGGAAACACCATATATTTT
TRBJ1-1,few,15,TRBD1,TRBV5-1,CASSLVGQGGTEAFF,TGCGCCAGCAGCTTGGTAGGTCAGGGGGGCACTGAAGCTTTCTTT
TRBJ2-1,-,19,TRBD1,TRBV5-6,CASSLVVPRGQGVVGEQFF,TGTGCCAGCAGCTTGGTGGTCCCCCGCGGACAGGGGGTGGTCGGTGAGCAGTTCTTC
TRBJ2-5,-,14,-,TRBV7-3,CASSRGPYQETQYF,TGTGCCAGCAGCAGGGGCCCGTACCAAGAGACCCAGTACTTC
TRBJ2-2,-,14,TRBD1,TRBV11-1,CASSATGDTGELFF,TGTGCCAGCAGCGCGACAGGGGACACCGGGGAGCTGTTTTTT
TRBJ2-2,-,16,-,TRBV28,CASSSPILPQTGELFF,TGTGCCAGCAGTTCCCCCATCCTACCCCAAACCGGGGAGCTGTTTTTT
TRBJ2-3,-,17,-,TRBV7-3,CASSRIGTPASTDTQYF,TGTGCCAGCAGCCGAATAGGGACTCCGGCTAGCACAGATACGCAGTATTTT
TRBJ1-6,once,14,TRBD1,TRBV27,CASKFRDSSSPLHF,TGTGCCAGCAAATTCCGGGACAGTTCTTCACCCCTCCACTTT
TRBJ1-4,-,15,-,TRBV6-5,CASSVPGKGGEKLFF,TGTGCCAGCAGTGTCCCAGGGAAAGGGGGAGAAAAACTGTTTTTT
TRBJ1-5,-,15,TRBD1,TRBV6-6,CASSRGQGRGQPQHF,TGTGCCAGCAGCCGCGGACAGGGGAGGGGTCAGCCCCAGCATTTT
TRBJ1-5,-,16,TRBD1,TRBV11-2,CASSPGQTGTYQPQHF,TGTGCCAGCAGCCCCGGACAGACAGGGACTTATCAGCCCCAGCATTTT